These T cell receptor beta chains were read from a single sample in a study of shared clonotypes between healthy human individuals. This table comes from immunoSEQ multiplex PCR, and its TCRdb copy is limited to in-frame clones, with some not included. Counted here are about 2,500,000 clones, approximately 90% occurring once; the ten biggest clones make up about 0.13%. Sequencing input: naive CD4+ T cells sorted from blood. The receptors shown here come from a man between 18 and 29 years old in good health. Each CDR3 is given with its conserved first and last residue. D genes are given only for firm matches. A row's size may be missing; if present it is once, few, many or a size class.

D,J,size,V,CDR3,DNA
.,TRBJ2-3,.,TRBV7-8,CASSPWGGAMDTQYF,TGTGCCAGCAGCCCGTGGGGGGGGGCAATGGATACGCAGTATTTT
TRBD1,TRBJ2-7,.,TRBV7-2,CASSLGGQALYEQYF,TGTGCCAGCAGCTTAGGCGGACAGGCCCTCTACGAGCAGTACTTC
.,TRBJ2-7,.,TRBV30,CAWSVGTPYEQYF,TGTGCCTGGAGTGTAGGGACACCCTACGAGCAGTACTTC
.,TRBJ1-6,.,TRBV18,CASSRQSGTLNSPLHF,TGTGCCAGCTCACGCCAATCCGGGACTTTAAATTCACCCCTCCACTTT
.,TRBJ1-2,.,TRBV29-1,CSVDQGSGYTF,TGCAGCGTTGACCAGGGTTCCGGCTACACCTTC
TRBD2,TRBJ2-1,.,TRBV4-2,CASSQVSGGAYNEQFF,TGTGCCAGCAGCCAGGTTAGCGGGGGGGCCTACAATGAGCAGTTCTTC
.,TRBJ2-1,.,TRBV7-2,CASSSLEPILEQFF,TGTGCCAGCAGCTCCCTTGAGCCAATACTGGAGCAGTTCTTC
.,TRBJ2-2,.,TRBV9,CASSAQSLVTGELFF,TGTGCCAGCAGCGCCCAGAGCTTAGTCACCGGGGAGCTGTTTTTT
.,TRBJ1-2,few,TRBV10-3,CAINTLNYGYTF,TGTGCCATCAATACTTTGAACTATGGCTACACCTTC
.,TRBJ2-7,.,TRBV27,CASSPHPDSLTYEQYF,TGTGCCAGCAGTCCCCATCCGGACAGCTTAACCTACGAGCAGTACTTC
.,TRBJ1-1,.,TRBV6-1,CASTETEAFF,TGTGCCAGCACGGAAACTGAAGCTTTCTTT
.,TRBJ2-5,.,TRBV5-1,CASSLSGTQYF,TGCGCCAGCAGCTTGTCGGGGACCCAGTACTTC
.,TRBJ1-2,.,TRBV19,CASMGQGGVNYGYTF,TGTGCCAGTATGGGGCAGGGTGGAGTTAACTATGGCTACACCTTC
TRBD1,TRBJ1-5,.,TRBV30,CAWRGQGNQPQHF,TGTGCCTGGAGGGGACAGGGCAATCAGCCCCAGCATTTT
TRBD2,TRBJ2-2,.,TRBV14,CASSRTSGHGELFF,TGTGCCAGCAGCCGGACTAGCGGTCACGGGGAGCTGTTTTTT
.,TRBJ1-6,.,TRBV27,CASRGDVNYNSPLHF,TGTGCCAGCAGGGGGGACGTCAACTATAATTCACCCCTCCACTTT
TRBD1,TRBJ2-7,.,TRBV5-6,CASSLARGYPYEQYF,TGTGCCAGCAGCTTGGCCAGGGGGTACCCCTACGAGCAGTACTTC
.,TRBJ2-7,.,TRBV7-2,CASSFTNWPQGGYEQYF,TGTGCCAGCAGCTTCACCAACTGGCCCCAGGGGGGCTACGAGCAGTACTTC
.,TRBJ1-5,once,TRBV30,CAWRGPGNQPQHF,TGTGCCTGGAGGGGCCCGGGCAATCAGCCCCAGCATTTT
TRBD2,TRBJ2-1,once,TRBV5-4,CASSVGGLAVNNEQFF,TGTGCCAGCAGCGTAGGTGGACTAGCGGTGAACAATGAGCAGTTCTTC
TRBD2,TRBJ2-3,.,TRBV5-1,CASSWGRDTDTQYF,TGCGCCAGCAGCTGGGGGAGGGACACAGATACGCAGTATTTT
.,TRBJ2-7,.,TRBV5-4,CASSQDSYEQYF,TGTGCCAGCAGCCAAGATTCCTACGAGCAGTACTTC
.,TRBJ1-2,once,TRBV5-1,CASSLVQGDYGYTF,TGCGCCAGCAGCTTGGTACAGGGAGACTATGGCTACACCTTC
.,TRBJ1-5,few,TRBV4-2,CASSQEQGHSNQPQHF,TGTGCCAGCAGCCAAGAACAGGGCCACAGCAATCAGCCCCAGCATTTT
.,TRBJ1-6,.,TRBV11-1,CASSRTRGDSYNSPLHF,TGTGCCAGCAGTCGAACCAGGGGAGACAGCTATAATTCACCCCTCCACTTT
.,TRBJ2-7,.,TRBV6-1,CASRTAQGIDEQYF,TGTGCCAGCAGAACCGCTCAGGGTATCGACGAGCAGTACTTC
.,TRBJ2-3,.,TRBV5-1,CASSLGGTWDTQYF,TGCGCCAGCAGCTTAGGGGGGACATGGGATACGCAGTATTTT
.,TRBJ2-5,.,TRBV7-8,CASSSTETQYF,TGTGCCAGCAGCTCGACGGAGACCCAGTACTTC
.,TRBJ2-7,once,TRBV5-4,CASSSGPTAHEQYF,TGTGCCAGCAGCTCCGGACCAACCGCCCACGAGCAGTACTTC
.,TRBJ2-3,.,TRBV5-4,CASSLGTAGTTDTQYF,TGTGCCAGCAGCCTGGGGACCGCCGGGACCACAGATACGCAGTATTTT
TRBD2,TRBJ2-1,.,TRBV5-1,CASTLSGSLRDEQFF,TGCGCCAGCACCCTTAGCGGGTCGCTTCGGGATGAGCAGTTCTTC
TRBD1,TRBJ2-1,.,TRBV6-5,CASSLGQGAQDEQFF,TGTGCCAGCAGTTTGGGACAGGGGGCGCAGGATGAGCAGTTCTTC
.,TRBJ2-1,.,TRBV6-5,CASSYHGNEQFF,TGTGCCAGCAGTTATCACGGCAATGAGCAGTTCTTC
.,TRBJ2-6,.,TRBV7-3,CASSSMASGANVLTF,TGTGCCAGCAGCTCTATGGCGAGCGGGGCCAACGTCCTGACTTTC
.,TRBJ1-1,few,TRBV18,CASSPSVGGNTEAFF,TGTGCCAGCTCACCGTCGGTGGGGGGAAACACTGAAGCTTTCTTT
TRBD2,TRBJ2-2,.,TRBV27,CATKRGGTGELFF,TGTGCCACCAAGCGGGGAGGCACCGGGGAGCTGTTTTTT
.,TRBJ1-4,.,TRBV11-2,CASRYTGTSNEKLFF,TGTGCCAGCAGGTACACCGGGACTTCCAATGAAAAACTGTTTTTT
TRBD1,TRBJ2-6,.,TRBV5-6,CASSLLRDRAGANVLTF,TGTGCCAGCAGCCTGCTCCGGGACAGGGCTGGGGCCAACGTCCTGACTTTC
TRBD1,TRBJ2-2,.,TRBV27,CASSLSRQGAHTGELFF,TGTGCCAGCAGTTTATCGCGGCAGGGGGCCCACACCGGGGAGCTGTTTTTT
.,TRBJ1-1,.,TRBV19,CASRTPGDVTEAFF,TGTGCCAGTAGGACCCCAGGGGACGTCACTGAAGCTTTCTTT
TRBD1,TRBJ2-5,.,TRBV5-4,CASSPTGGRETQYF,TGTGCCAGCAGCCCGACAGGGGGGAGAGAGACCCAGTACTTC
TRBD1,TRBJ2-3,.,TRBV6-6,CASSSRGQSTDTQYF,TGTGCCAGCAGTTCCCGGGGACAGAGCACAGATACGCAGTATTTT
.,TRBJ2-2,.,TRBV18,CASSPRVGGSNTGELFF,TGTGCCAGCTCACCACGGGTAGGCGGCAGCAACACCGGGGAGCTGTTTTTT
.,TRBJ1-5,.,TRBV18,CASSPPGRASNQPQHF,TGTGCCAGCTCACCACCGGGCAGGGCAAGCAATCAGCCCCAGCATTTT
.,TRBJ2-7,.,TRBV19,CASSNPTDSYEQYF,TGTGCCAGTAGTAATCCGACAGACTCCTACGAGCAGTACTTC
.,TRBJ2-3,.,TRBV21-1,CASSKEKASTDTQYF,TGTGCCAGCAGCAAAGAGAAGGCCAGCACAGATACGCAGTATTTT
.,TRBJ1-6,.,TRBV9,CATGEDSPLHF,TGTGCCACCGGAGAAGACTCACCCCTCCACTTT
.,TRBJ1-1,.,TRBV11-1,CASSLGLNVNTEAFF,TGTGCCAGCAGCTTAGGGCTAAACGTGAACACTGAAGCTTTCTTT
.,TRBJ1-4,.,TRBV6-6,CASSGSSRNEKLFF,TGTGCCAGCAGTGGTTCTAGCCGTAATGAAAAACTGTTTTTT
.,TRBJ1-6,.,TRBV7-2,CASMEGAIGGNSPLHF,TGTGCCAGCATGGAAGGGGCCATAGGAGGAAATTCACCCCTCCACTTT
TRBD2,TRBJ2-5,.,TRBV4-3,CASSPGLLAGARETQYF,TGCGCCAGCAGCCCAGGGCTACTAGCGGGAGCACGTGAGACCCAGTACTTC
.,TRBJ2-3,.,TRBV5-8,CASSPGRGSRTDTQYF,TGTGCCAGCAGCCCCGGCCGGGGGTCTCGGACAGATACGCAGTATTTT
.,TRBJ1-3,.,TRBV7-9,CASSFGGSGNTIYF,TGTGCCAGCAGCTTTGGGGGGTCAGGAAACACCATATATTTT
.,TRBJ2-1,.,TRBV10-3,CAIRVSGSYNEQFF,TGTGCCATCAGGGTTAGCGGAAGCTACAATGAGCAGTTCTTC
TRBD1,TRBJ1-5,.,TRBV27,CASSLGDRRSNQPQHF,TGTGCCAGCAGTTTGGGGGACAGGAGAAGCAATCAGCCCCAGCATTTT
.,TRBJ1-2,.,TRBV20-1,CSASSYGYTF,TGCAGTGCTAGCTCCTATGGCTACACCTTC
.,TRBJ1-6,.,TRBV6-1,CASSETGTINSPLHF,TGTGCCAGCAGTGAAACAGGGACAATAAATTCACCCCTCCACTTT